These 17 T cell receptor beta chains share one sample of origin, sequenced in a study of identical twins. One entry per CDR3 protein results from TCRdb running MiXCR on the 5' RACE reads. The repertoire holds a few hundred thousand distinct CDR3 sequences, with 9% to 15% as singletons. The same sample was also used in a study of yellow fever vaccine responses in identical twins.

Sequencing was done on a sample of CD8+ T cells sorted from blood. These receptors came from a woman in her late teens or twenties in good health.

This clonotype was seen a few times. The V and J genes are TRBV12-3 or TRBV12-4 and TRBJ1-2, with 7 positions matching TRBD1. V shed 5 bases and J 7 bases; nucleotides not matched to a gene: 4. CDR3 length: 12 residues. The CDR3 DNA sequence: TGTGCCAGCAGTGGGGACAGACGTGGCTACACCTTC. Protein product: CASSGDRRGYTF.

This clonotype has a count of ten or more. V gene TRBV12-3 or TRBV12-4 combines with J gene TRBJ2-2; no clear D. V was pared by 2 bases and J by 6 bases, with 7 bases between. This CDR3 has 13 residues. CDR3 sequence reads: CASSLIIPGELFF. For the CDR3, the DNA is TGTGCCAGCAGTTTAATTATCCCCGGGGAGCTGTTTTTT.

This clonotype was seen more than once but under ten times. This chain connects TRBV9 to TRBJ2-2; TRBD1 matches 8 bases. This CDR3 is built from 16 residues. The V and J ends lost 4 bases and 5 bases, in that order; junction bases with no gene match: 10. CDR1 and CDR2 from the germline V gene are SGDLS and YYNGEE. This chain's CDR3 is CASSNWADRGTGELFF. In DNA form, the CDR3 reads TGTGCCAGCAGCAACTGGGCCGACAGGGGTACCGGGGAGCTGTTTTTT. The full variable domain, its missing parts supplied by reference TRBV9 and TRBJ2-2, is DSGVTQTPKHLITATGQRVTLRCSPRSGDLSVYWYQQSLDQGLQFLIQYYNGEERAKGNILERFSAQQFPDLHSELNLSSLELGDSALYFCASSNWADRGTGELFFGEGSRLTVL.

This clonotype was observed at least ten times. The V and J genes are TRBV4-1 and TRBJ2-7; TRBD2 matches 7 bases. The CDR3 is made up of 16 amino acids. From germline, CDR1 is MGHRA and CDR2 YSYEKL. V shed 0 bases, J shed 4 bases, and the junction held 9 bases outside the gene matches. CDR3 loop: CASSQDAASGTYEQYF. The CDR3 DNA reads as TGCGCCAGCAGCCAAGATGCGGCTAGCGGAACTTACGAGCAGTACTTC.

This clonotype was detected ten times or more. The J gene is TRBJ2-7, the V gene TRBV9; no definite D call. The CDR3 has 15 amino acids. V lost 0 bases, J lost 3 bases, and 13 bases lay in between. Germline lookup yields CDR1 SGDLS and CDR2 YYNGEE. CDR3 region: CASSVVPALIYEQYV. In DNA form, the CDR3 reads TGTGCCAGCAGCGTAGTGCCAGCCCTGATCTACGAGCAGTACGTC.

The chain carries TRBV3-1 and TRBJ2-3, with a possible D match to TRBD2 (6 bases). V was clipped by 4 bases and J by 0 bases, with 17 bases between them. Germline CDR1 and CDR2: LGHDT and YNNKEL (reference sequence). CDR3 length: 17 amino acids. The chain's CDR3 is CASSPLGAGSSTDTQYF. DNA of the CDR3: TGTGCCAGCAGCCCCCTCGGGGCGGGGTCAAGCACAGATACGCAGTATTTT.

V and J are TRBV7-3 and TRBJ2-3; D is ambiguous. CDR3 length equals 13 residues. V lost 2 bases to trimming and J lost 5 bases, with 8 bases between them. Germline assignment: CDR1 SGHTA and CDR2 FQGTGA. CDR3 in DNA: TGTGCCAGCAGCTTACAGCTCCTAGATACGCAGTATTTT. It is translated as CASSLQLLDTQYF.

This clonotype was observed a few times. The chain carries TRBV28 and TRBJ1-1; D is ambiguous. This CDR3 spans 14 amino acids. Germline loops: CDR1 MDHEN, CDR2 SYDVKM. Deletions cut 5 bases from V and 0 bases from J, with 10 bases between. The CDR3, as DNA: TGTGCCAGCAGTCCAGAACAGATGAACACTGAAGCTTTCTTT. Protein product: CASSPEQMNTEAFF.

On this clonotype itself: Here the CDR3 omits its conserved ending phenylalanine or tryptophan, so a read error is the likely source. V is TRBV4-1 and J is TRBJ2-5; 9 nucleotides match TRBD2. CDR1 is MGHRA and CDR2 is YSYEKL in the germline V gene. The CDR3 is 15 amino acids. Trimming removed 8 bases from V and 4 bases from J; junction bases left unmatched: 11. DNA of the CDR3: TGCGCCAGCGCTCTGGCGGGAGGGGTAGGAGAGACCCAGTACGTC. Its protein product is CASALAGGVGETQYV.

In this sample, this clonotype turned up a few times. The V gene is TRBV11-2, the J gene TRBJ2-3; perhaps TRBD2 as D (6 bases). The V and J ends lost 3 bases and 1 base respectively, with 8 bases between them. This CDR3 contains 14 residues. CDR1 is SGHAT, CDR2 FQNNGV, per germline. The CDR3: CASSFTSRTDTQYF. The CDR3 DNA reads as TGTGCCAGCAGCTTTACTAGCCGCACAGATACGCAGTATTTT.

This clonotype was seen only a few times. The V gene is TRBV7-6, the J gene TRBJ2-5, with a possible D match to TRBD2 (6 bases). Germline CDR1 is SGHVS and CDR2 is FNYEAQ. V lost 4 bases, J lost 5 bases, and 26 bases lay in between. This CDR3 region has 18 residues. The CDR3, as DNA: TGTGCCAGCAGCTCATATGCAAATCCACGGGGGATAGGGGAGACCCAGTACTTC. Translated: CASSSYANPRGIGETQYF. The whole variable domain, remainder taken from reference TRBV7-6 and TRBJ2-5, is GAGVSQSPRYKVTKRGQDVALRCDPISGHVSLYWYRQALGQGPEFLTYFNYEAQQDKSGLPNDRFSAERPEGSISTLTIQRTEQRDSAMYRCASSSYANPRGIGETQYFGPGTRLLVL.

A few counts support this clonotype. The chain links TRBV28 to TRBJ2-7; 9 nucleotides agree with TRBD1. The CDR3 covers 13 residues. With 7 bases clipped from V and 6 bases from J, the junction kept 7 bases outside the gene matches. CDR1 and CDR2 (germline): MDHEN, SYDVKM. Here the CDR3 reads CASNHRGRVEQYF. CDR3 nucleotides: TGTGCCAGCAATCACAGGGGGCGCGTCGAGCAGTACTTC.

This clonotype turned up a few times. This chain connects TRBV27 to TRBJ2-3; maybe TRBD2 (7 bases). V lost 10 bases and J 2 bases, leaving 25 bases between the germline ends. The CDR3 has 17 amino acids. The germline gives CDR1 MNHEY, CDR2 SMNVEV (reference sequence). CDR3 amino acids: CATTRSGGPYHTDTQYF. The CDR3 bases are TGTGCCACGACCCGGTCCGGGGGGCCTTACCACACAGATACGCAGTATTTT.

The CDR3 spells CASSFPGLAASEQFF. DNA of the CDR3: TGTGCCAGCAGTTTCCCGGGACTAGCGGCGAGTGAGCAGTTCTTC. This rearrangement joins TRBV7-8 to TRBJ2-1; 11 nucleotides align to TRBD2. Unmatched junction bases numbered 10, after V lost 6 bases and J lost 9 bases. The germline gives CDR1 SGHVS, CDR2 FQNEAQ. CDR3 length equals 15 residues.

This clonotype has ten or more counts. The rearrangement joins TRBV12-3 or TRBV12-4 to TRBJ2-5; possible D gene TRBD1, 6 bases. The CDR3 is made up of 16 amino acids. V lost 6 bases to trimming and J lost 5 bases, with 22 bases between them. CDR3 nucleotide sequence: TGTGCCAGCAGGGGTCTGACAGAACAGGGTCCCGAGACCCAGTACTTC. This codes for CASRGLTEQGPETQYF.

This clonotype was seen more than once but under ten times. The V gene is TRBV6-5, the J gene TRBJ1-1, with D tentatively TRBD1 (6 bases). This CDR3 has 14 residues. The ends were cut back, 2 bases at V and 0 bases at J, with 7 bases in the middle. The germline V gene has CDR1 MNHEY and CDR2 SVGAGI. The CDR3 is CASSYGTLNTEAFF. The CDR3 nucleotides read TGTGCCAGCAGTTACGGGACACTGAACACTGAAGCTTTCTTT.

A few counts support this clonotype. CDR3 sequence (DNA): TGTGCCAGTAGTATCGGGGCAGACTATGGCTACACCTTC. It specifies CASSIGADYGYTF. This chain joins TRBV19 and TRBJ1-2, with D possibly being TRBD1 (5 bases). Germline V lookup: CDR1 LNHDA, CDR2 SQIVND (reference sequence). With 3 bases removed from V and 3 bases from J, the gap between germline ends came to 8 bases. The length of the CDR3 is 13 residues.